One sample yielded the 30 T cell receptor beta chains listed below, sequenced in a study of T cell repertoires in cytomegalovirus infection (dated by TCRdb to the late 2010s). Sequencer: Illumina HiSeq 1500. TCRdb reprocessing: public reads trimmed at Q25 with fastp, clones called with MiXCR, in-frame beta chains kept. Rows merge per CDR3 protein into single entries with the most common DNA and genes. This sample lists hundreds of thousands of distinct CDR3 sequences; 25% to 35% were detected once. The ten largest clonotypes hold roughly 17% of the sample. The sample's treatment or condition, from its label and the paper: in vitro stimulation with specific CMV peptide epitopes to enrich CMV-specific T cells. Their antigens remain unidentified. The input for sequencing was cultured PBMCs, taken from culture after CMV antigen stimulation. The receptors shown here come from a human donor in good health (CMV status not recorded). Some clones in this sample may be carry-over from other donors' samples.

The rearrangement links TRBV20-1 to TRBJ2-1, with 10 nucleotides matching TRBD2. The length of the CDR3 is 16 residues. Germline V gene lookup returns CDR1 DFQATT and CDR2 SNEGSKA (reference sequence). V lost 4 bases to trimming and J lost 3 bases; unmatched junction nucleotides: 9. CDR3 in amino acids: CSANPSSGSGYNEQFF. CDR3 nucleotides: TGCAGTGCTAACCCTTCTAGCGGGAGTGGCTACAATGAGCAGTTCTTC.

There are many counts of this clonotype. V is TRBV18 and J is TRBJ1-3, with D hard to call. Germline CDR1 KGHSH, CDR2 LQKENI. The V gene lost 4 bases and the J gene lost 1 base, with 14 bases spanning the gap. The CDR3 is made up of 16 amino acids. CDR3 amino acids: CASSQNDMLSGNTIYF. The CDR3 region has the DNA TGTGCCAGCTCACAAAACGACATGCTGTCTGGAAACACCATATATTTT.

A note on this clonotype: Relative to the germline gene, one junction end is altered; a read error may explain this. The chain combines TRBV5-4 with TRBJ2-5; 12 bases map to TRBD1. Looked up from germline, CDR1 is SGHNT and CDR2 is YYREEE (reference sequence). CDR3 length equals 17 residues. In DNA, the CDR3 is TGTGCCAGCAGCCCCCTGGGACAGGGGGCTATTAGCGGGAGCCAGGACTTC. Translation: CASSPLGQGAISGSQDF.

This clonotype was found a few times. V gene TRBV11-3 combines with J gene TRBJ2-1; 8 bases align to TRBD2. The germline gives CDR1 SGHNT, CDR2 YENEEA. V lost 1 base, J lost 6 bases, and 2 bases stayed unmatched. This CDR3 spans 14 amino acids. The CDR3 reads CASSLGGGINEQFF. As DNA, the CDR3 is TGTGCCAGCAGCTTAGGCGGGGGGATCAATGAGCAGTTCTTC.

CDR3 sequence: CASSEAGGSNEQFF. CDR3 nucleotides: TGCGCCAGCAGTGAAGCGGGAGGGTCCAATGAGCAGTTCTTC. The chain has TRBV10-1 and TRBJ2-1, with 10 bases aligning to TRBD2. The germline V gene encodes CDR1 WNHNN and CDR2 SYGVQD (reference sequence). The CDR3 extends over 14 amino acids. The ends lost 3 bases at V and 6 bases at J; junction bases unmatched: 2.

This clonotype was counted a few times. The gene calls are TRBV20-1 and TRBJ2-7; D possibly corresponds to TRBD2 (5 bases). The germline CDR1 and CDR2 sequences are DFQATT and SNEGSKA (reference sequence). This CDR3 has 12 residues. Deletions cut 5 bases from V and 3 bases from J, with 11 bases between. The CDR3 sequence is CSAAGLNYEQYF. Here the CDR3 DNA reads TGCAGTGCTGCAGGACTCAACTACGAGCAGTACTTC.

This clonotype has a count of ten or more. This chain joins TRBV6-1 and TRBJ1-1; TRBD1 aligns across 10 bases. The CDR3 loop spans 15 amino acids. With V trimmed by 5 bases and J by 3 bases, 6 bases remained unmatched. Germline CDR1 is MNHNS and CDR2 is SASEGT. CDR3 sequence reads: CASSKTGTGDTEAFF. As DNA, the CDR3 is TGTGCCAGCAGTAAGACAGGGACAGGGGACACTGAAGCTTTCTTT.

CDR3: CASKERSTDTQYF. The CDR3 nucleotides are TGTGCCAGCAAGGAGAGAAGCACAGATACGCAGTATTTT. The chain is built from TRBV11-2 and TRBJ2-3; D gene unclear. Germline CDR1 reads SGHAT; CDR2 reads FQNNGV. V gave up 7 bases and J gave up 0 bases, with 8 bases separating them. The length of the CDR3 is 13 residues.

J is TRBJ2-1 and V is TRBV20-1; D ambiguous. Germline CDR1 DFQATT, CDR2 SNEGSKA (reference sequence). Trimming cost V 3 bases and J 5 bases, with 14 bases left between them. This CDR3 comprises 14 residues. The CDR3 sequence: CSASSGPGHNEQFF. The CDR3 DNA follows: TGCAGTGCTAGTTCTGGCCCGGGCCACAATGAGCAGTTCTTC.

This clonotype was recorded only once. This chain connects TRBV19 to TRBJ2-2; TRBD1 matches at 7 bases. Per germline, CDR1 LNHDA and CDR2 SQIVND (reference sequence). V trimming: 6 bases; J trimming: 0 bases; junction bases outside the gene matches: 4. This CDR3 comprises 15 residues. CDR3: CASRRQGSNTGELFF. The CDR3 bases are TGTGCCAGTAGGCGACAGGGTTCGAACACCGGGGAGCTGTTTTTT. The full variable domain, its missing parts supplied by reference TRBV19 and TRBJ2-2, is DGGITQSPKYLFRKEGQNVTLSCEQNLNHDAMYWYRQDPGQGLRLIYYSQIVNDFQKGDIAEGYSVSREKKESFPLTVTSAQKNPTAFYLCASRRQGSNTGELFFGEGSRLTVL.

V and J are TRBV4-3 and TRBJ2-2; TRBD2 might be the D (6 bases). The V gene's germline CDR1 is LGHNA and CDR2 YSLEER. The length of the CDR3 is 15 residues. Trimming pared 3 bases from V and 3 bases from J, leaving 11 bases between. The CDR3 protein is CASSHLAWDTGELFF. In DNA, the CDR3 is TGCGCCAGCAGCCATCTAGCGTGGGACACCGGGGAGCTGTTTTTT.

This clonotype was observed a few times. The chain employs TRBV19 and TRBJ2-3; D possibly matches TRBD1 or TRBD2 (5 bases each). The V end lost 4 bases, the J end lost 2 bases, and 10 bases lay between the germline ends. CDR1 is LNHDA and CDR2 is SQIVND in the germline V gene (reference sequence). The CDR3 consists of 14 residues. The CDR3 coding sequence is TGTGCCAGTAGTACCACCGGGACCACAGATACGCAGTATTTT. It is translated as CASSTTGTTDTQYF.

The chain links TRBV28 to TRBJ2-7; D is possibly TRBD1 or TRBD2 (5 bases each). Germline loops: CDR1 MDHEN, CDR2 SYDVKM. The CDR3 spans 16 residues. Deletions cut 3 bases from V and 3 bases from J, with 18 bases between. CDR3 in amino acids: CASSFPPGTLDYEQYF. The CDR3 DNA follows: TGTGCCAGCAGTTTTCCCCCCGGGACGTTGGACTACGAGCAGTACTTC.

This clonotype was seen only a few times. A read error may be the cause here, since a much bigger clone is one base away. CDR3 amino acids: CASSLEKTQYF. CDR3 nucleotides: TGTGCCAGCAGCTTAGAAAAGACCCAGTACTTC. The chain uses TRBV7-6 and TRBJ2-5; D gene unclear. Trimming left V 1 base short and J 6 bases short, with 3 bases between. This CDR3 has 11 residues. Germline CDR1 reads SGHVS; CDR2 reads FNYEAQ.

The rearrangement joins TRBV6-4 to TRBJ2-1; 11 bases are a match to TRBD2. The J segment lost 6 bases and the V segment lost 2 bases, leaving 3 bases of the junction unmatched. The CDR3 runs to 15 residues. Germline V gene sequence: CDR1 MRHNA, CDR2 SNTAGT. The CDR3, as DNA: TGTGCCAGCAGTGACGGGACTAGCGGTCCCAATGAGCAGTTCTTC. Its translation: CASSDGTSGPNEQFF.

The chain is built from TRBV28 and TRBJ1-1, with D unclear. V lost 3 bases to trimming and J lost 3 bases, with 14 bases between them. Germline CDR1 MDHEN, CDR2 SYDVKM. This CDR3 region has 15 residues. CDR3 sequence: CASSLYRTRDTEAFF. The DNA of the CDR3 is TGTGCCAGCAGTTTGTATCGTACAAGGGACACTGAAGCTTTCTTT.

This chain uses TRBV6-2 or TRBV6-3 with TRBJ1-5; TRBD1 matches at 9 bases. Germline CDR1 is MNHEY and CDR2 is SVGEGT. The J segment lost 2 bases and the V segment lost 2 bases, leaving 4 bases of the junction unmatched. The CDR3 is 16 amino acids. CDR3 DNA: TGTGCCAGCAGTTACGGGACAGGGTATCGCAATCAGCCCCAGCATTTT. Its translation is CASSYGTGYRNQPQHF.

The chain's CDR3 is CASSFPSGRRDEQFF. CDR3 DNA sequence: TGTGCCAGCAGCTTCCCTAGCGGGAGAAGGGATGAGCAGTTCTTC. The chain combines TRBV13 with TRBJ2-1; TRBD2 agrees at 10 bases. The V and J ends lost 3 bases and 8 bases, in that order; junction bases with no gene match: 7. CDR3 length equals 15 residues. The V gene's germline CDR1 is PRHDT and CDR2 FYEKMQ (reference sequence).

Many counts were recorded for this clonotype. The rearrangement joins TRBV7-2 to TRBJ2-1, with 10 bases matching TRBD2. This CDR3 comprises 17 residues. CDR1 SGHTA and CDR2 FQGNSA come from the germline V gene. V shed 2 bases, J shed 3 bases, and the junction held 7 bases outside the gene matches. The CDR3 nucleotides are TGTGCCAGCAGCTTAACTAGCGGGATAATCCTCTACAATGAGCAGTTCTTC. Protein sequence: CASSLTSGIILYNEQFF.

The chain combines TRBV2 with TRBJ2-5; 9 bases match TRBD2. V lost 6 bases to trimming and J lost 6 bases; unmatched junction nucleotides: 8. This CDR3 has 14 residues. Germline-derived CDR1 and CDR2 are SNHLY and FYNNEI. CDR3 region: CASRSSGSIKTQYF. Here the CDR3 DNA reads TGTGCCAGCAGGAGTAGCGGGAGTATAAAGACCCAGTACTTC.

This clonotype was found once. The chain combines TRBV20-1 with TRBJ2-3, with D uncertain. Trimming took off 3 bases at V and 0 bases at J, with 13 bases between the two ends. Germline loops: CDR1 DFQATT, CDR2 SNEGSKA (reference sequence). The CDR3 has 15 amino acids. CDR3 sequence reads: CSASRLPSSTDTQYF. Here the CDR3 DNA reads TGCAGTGCTAGTAGGCTACCGTCTAGCACAGATACGCAGTATTTT.

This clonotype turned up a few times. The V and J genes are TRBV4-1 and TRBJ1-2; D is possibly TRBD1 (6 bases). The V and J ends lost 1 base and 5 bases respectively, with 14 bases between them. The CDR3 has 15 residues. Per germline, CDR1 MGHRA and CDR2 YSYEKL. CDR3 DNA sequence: TGCGCCAGCAGCCAAGTACAGGGAGGCAGATATGGCTACACCTTC. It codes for CASSQVQGGRYGYTF.

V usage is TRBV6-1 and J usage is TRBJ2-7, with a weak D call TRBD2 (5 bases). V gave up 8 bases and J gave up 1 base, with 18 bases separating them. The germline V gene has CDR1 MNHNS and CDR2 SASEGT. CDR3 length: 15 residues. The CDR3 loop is CASRHTVSGSYEQYF. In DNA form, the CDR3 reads TGTGCCAGCCGCCACACTGTAAGCGGATCCTACGAGCAGTACTTC.

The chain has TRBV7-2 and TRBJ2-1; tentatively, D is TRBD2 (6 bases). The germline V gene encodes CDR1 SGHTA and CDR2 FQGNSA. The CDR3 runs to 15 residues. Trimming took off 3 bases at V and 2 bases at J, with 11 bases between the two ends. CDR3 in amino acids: CASSFFGGPYNEQFF. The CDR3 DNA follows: TGTGCCAGCAGCTTTTTCGGGGGACCCTACAATGAGCAGTTCTTC.

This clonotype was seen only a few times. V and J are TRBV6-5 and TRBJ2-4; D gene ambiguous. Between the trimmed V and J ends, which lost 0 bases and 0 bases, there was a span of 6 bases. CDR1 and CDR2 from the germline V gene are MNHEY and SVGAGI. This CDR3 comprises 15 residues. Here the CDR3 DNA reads TGTGCCAGCAGTTACTCCAACTTAGCCAAAAACATTCAGTACTTC. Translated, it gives CASSYSNLAKNIQYF.

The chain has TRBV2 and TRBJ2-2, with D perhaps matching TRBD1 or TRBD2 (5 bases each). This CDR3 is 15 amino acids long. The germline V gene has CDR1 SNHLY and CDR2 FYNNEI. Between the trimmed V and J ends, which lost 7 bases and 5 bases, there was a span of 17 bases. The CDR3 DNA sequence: TGTGCCAGCACCCAGGTGGGGACGTGGACCGGGGAGCTGTTTTTT. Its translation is CASTQVGTWTGELFF.

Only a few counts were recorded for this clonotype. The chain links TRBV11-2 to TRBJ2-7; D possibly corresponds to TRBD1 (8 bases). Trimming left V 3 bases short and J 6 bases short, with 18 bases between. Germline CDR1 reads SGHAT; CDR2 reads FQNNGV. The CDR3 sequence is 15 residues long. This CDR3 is CASSLGGTGRREQYV. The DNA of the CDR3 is TGTGCCAGCAGCTTGGGGGGGACAGGTCGTCGCGAGCAGTACGTC.

CDR3 in amino acids: CSVGLGAFGTEAFF. As DNA, the CDR3 is TGCAGCGTTGGTTTGGGAGCCTTTGGCACTGAAGCTTTCTTT. The V call is TRBV29-1, the J call TRBJ1-1; D unresolved. Trimming stripped 4 bases from V and 4 bases from J, with 16 bases between. The CDR3 is 14 residues long. From germline, CDR1 is SQVTM and CDR2 ANQGSEA.

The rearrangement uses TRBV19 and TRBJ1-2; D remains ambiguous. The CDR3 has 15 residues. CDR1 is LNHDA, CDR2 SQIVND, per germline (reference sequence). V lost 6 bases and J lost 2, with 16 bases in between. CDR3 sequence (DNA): TGTGCCAGTAGCCACGCGGCGGGGTTAAACTATGGCTACACCTTC. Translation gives CASSHAAGLNYGYTF.

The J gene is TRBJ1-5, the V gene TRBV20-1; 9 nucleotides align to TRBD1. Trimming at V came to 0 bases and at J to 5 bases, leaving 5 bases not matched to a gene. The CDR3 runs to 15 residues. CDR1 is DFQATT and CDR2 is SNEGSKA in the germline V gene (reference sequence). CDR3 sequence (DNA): TGCAGTGCTAGAGATTACAGGGGGCACGATCAGCCCCAGCATTTT. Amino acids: CSARDYRGHDQPQHF.